Only a few counts were recorded for the clone carrying this T cell receptor beta chain. The data originate from a study of OX40 agonist ivuxolimab in advanced cancers. Germline V CDR1 and CDR2: MNHEY, SVGAGI. Trimming stripped 4 bases from V and 7 bases from J, with 10 bases between. The CDR3 spans 13 residues. Some clones are missing from TCRdb's copy, which holds only in-frame ones; the method was immunoSEQ multiplex PCR. Of about 10,000 clones listed, about 80% are singletons. The V gene is TRBV6-5, the J gene TRBJ2-2; D perhaps matches TRBD1 (6 bases). The sequences come from CD4+ or CD8+ T cells sorted from blood, collected in a trial of the OX40 agonist ivuxolimab. This TCR came from an adult with an advanced solid tumor such as melanoma, head and neck, liver or kidney cancer. The CDR3 DNA follows: TGTGCCAGCAGTTTGCAGGGGTTCGGGGAGCTGTTTTTT. This translates into CASSLQGFGELFF.